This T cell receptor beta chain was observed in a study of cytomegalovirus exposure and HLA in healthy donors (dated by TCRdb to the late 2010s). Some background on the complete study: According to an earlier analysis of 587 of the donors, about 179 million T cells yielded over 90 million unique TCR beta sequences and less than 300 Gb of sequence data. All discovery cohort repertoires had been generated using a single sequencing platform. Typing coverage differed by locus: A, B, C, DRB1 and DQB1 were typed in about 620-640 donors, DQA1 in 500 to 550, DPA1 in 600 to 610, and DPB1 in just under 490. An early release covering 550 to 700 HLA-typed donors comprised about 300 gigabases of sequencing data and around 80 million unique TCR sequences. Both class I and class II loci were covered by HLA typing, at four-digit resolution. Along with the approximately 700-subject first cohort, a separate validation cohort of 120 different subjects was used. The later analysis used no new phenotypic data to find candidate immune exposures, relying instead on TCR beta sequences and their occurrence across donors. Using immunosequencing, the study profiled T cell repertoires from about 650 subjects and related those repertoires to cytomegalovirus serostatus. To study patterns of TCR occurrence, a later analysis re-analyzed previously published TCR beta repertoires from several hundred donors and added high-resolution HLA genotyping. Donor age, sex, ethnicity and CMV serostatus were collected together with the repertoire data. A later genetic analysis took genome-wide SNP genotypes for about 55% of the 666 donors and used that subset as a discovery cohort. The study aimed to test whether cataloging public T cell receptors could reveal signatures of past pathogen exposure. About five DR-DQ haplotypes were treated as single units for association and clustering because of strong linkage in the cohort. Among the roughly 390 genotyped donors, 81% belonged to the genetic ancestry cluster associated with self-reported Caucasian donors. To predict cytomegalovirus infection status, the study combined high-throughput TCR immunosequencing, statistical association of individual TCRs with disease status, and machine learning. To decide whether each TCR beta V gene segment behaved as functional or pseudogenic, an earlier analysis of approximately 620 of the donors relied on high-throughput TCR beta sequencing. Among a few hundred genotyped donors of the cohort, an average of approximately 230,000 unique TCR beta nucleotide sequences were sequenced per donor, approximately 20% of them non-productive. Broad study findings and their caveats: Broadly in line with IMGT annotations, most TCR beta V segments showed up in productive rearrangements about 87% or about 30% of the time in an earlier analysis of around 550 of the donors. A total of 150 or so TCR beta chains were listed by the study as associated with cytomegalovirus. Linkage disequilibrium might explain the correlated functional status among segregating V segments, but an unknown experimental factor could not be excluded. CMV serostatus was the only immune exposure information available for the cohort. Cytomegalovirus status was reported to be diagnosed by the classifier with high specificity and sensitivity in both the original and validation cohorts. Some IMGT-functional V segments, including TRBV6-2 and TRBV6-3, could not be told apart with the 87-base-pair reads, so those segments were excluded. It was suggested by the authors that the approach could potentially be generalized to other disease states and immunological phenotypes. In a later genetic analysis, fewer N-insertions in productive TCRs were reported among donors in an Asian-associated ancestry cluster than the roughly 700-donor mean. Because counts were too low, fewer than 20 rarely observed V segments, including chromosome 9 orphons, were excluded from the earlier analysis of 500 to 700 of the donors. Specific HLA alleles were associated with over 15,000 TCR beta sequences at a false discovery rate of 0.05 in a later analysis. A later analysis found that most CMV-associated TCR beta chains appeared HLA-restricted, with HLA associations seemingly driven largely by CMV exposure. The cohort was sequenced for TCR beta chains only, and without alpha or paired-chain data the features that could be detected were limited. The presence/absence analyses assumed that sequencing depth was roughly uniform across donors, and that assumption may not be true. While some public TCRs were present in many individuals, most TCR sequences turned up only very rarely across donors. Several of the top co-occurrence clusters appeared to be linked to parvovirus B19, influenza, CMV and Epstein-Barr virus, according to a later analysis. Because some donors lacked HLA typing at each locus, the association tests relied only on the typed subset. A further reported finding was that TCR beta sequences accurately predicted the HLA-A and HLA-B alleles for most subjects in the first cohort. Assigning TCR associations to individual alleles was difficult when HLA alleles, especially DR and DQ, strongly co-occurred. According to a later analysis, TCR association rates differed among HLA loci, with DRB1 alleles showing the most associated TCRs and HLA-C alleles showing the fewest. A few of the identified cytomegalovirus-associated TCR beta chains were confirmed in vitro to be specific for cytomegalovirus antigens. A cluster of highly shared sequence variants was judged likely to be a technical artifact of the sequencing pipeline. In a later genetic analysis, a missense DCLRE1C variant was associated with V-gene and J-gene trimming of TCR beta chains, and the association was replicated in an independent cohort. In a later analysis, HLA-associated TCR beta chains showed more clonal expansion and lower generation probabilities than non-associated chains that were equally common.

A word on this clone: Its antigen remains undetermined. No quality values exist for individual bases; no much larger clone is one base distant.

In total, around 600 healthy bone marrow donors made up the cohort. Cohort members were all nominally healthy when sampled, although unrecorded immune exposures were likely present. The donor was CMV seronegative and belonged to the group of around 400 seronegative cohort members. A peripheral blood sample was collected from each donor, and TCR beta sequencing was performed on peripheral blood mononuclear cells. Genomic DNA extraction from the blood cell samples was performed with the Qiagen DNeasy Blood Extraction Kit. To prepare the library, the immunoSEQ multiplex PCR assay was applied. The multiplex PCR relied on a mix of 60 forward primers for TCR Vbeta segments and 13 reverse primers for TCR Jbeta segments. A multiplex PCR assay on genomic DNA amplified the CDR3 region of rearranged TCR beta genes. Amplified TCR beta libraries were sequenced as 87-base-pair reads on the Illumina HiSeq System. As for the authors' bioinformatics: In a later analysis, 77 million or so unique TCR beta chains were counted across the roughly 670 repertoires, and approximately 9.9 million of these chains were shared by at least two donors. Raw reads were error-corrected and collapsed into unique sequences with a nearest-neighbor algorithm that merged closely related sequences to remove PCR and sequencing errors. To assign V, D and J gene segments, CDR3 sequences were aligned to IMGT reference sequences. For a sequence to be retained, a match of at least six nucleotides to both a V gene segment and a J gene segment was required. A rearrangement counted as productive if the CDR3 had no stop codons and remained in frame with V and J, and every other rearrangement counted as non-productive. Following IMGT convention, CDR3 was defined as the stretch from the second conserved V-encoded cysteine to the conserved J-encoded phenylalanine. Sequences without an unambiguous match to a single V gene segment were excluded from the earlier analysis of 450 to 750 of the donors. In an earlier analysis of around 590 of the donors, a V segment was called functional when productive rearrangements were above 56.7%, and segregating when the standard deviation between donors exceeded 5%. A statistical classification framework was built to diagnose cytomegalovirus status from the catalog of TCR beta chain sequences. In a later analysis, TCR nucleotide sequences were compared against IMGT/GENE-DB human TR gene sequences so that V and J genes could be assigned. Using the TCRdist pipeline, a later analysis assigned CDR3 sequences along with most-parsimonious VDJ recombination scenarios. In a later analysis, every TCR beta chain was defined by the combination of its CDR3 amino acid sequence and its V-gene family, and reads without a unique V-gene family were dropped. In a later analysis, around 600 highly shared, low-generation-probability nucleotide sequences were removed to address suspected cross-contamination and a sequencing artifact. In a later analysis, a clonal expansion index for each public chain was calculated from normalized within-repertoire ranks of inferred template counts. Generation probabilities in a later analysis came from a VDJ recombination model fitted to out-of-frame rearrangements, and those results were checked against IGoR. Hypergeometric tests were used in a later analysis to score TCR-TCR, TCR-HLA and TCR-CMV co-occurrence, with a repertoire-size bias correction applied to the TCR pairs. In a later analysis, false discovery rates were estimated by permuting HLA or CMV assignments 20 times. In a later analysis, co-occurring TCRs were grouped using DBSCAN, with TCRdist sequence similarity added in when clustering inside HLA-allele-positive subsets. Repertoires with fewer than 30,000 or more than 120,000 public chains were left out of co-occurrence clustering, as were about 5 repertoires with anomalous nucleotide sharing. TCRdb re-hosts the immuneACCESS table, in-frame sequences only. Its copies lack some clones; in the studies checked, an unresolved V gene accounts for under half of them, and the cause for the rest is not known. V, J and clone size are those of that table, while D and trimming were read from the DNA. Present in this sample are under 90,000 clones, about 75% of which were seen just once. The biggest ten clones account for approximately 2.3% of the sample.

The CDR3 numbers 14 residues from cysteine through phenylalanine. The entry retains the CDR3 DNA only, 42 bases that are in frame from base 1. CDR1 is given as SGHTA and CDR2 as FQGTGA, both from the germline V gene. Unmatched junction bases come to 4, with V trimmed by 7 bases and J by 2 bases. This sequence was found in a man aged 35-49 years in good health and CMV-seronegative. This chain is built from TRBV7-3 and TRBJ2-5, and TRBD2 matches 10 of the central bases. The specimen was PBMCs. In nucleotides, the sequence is TGTGCCAGCACCGGACTAGCGGAGCAAGAGACCCAGTACTTC. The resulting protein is CASTGLAEQETQYF.